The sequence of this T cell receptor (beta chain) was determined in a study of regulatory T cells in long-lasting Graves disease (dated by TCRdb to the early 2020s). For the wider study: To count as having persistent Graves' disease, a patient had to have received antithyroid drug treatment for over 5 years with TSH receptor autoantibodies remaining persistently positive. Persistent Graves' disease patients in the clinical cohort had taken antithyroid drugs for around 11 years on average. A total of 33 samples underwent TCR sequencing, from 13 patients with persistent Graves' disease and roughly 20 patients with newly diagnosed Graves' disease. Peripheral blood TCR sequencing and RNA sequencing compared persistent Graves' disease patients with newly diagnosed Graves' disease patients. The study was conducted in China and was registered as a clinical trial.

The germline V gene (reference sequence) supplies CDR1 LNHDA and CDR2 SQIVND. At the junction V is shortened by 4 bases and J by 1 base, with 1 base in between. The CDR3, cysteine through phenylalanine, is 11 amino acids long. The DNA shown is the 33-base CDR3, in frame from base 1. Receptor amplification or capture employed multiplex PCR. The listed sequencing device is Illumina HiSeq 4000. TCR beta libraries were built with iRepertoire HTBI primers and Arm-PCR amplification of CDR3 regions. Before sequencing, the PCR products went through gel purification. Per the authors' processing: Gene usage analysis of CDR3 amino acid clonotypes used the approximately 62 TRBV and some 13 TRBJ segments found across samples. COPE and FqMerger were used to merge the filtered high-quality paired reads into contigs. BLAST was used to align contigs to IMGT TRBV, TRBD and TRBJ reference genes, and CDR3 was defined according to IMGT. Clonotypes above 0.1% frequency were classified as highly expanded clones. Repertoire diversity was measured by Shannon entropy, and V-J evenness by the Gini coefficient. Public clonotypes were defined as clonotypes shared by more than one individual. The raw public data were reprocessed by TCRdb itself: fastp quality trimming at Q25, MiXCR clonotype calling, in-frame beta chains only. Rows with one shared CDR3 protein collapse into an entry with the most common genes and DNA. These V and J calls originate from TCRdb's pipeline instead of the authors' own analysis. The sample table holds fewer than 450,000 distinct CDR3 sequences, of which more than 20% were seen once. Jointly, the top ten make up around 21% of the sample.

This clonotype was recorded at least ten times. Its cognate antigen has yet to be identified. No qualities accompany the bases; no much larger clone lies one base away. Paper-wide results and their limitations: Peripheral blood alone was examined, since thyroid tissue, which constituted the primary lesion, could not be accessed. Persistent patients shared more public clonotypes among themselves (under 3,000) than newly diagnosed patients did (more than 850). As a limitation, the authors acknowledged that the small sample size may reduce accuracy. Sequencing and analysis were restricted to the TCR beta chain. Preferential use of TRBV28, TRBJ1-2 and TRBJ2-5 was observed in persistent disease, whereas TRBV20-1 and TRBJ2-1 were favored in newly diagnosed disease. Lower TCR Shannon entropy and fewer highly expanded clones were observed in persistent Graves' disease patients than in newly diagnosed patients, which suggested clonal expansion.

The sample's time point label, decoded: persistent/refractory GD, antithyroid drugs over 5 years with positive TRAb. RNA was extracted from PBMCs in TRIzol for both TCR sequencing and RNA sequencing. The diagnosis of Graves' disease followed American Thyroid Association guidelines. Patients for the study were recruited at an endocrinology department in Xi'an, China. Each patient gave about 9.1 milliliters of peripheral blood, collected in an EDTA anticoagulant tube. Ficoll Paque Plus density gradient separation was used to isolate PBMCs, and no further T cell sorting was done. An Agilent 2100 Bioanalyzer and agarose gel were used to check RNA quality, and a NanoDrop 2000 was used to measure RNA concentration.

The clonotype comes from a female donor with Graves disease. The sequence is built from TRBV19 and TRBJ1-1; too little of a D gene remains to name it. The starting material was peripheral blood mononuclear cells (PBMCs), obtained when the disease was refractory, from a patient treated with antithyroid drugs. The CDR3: CASSKNTEAFF. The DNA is TGTGCCAGTAGTAAGAACACTGAAGCTTTCTTT. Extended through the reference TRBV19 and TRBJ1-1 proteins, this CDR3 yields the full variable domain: DGGITQSPKYLFRKEGQNVTLSCEQNLNHDAMYWYRQDPGQGLRLIYYSQIVNDFQKGDIAEGYSVSREKKESFPLTVTSAQKNPTAFYLCASSKNTEAFFGQGTRLTVV.